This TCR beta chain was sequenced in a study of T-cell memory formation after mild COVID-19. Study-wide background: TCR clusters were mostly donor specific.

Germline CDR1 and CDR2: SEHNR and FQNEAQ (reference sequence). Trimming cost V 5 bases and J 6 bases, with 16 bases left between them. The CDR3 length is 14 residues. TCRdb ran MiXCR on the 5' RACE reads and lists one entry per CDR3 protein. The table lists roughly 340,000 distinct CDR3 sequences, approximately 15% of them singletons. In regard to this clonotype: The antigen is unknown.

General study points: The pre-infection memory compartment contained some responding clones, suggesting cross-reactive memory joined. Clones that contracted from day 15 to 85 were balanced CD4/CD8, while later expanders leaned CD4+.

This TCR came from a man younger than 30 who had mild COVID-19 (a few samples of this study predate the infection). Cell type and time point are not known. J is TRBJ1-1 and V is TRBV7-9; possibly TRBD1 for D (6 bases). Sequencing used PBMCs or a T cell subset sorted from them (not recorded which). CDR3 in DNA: TGTGCCAGCAGCCTAGTGTCGGGGGCAGCTGAAGCTTTCTTT. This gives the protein CASSLVSGAAEAFF. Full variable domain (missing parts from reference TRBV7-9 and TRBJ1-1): DTGVSQNPRHKITKRGQNVTFRCDPISEHNRLYWYRQTLGQGPEFLTYFQNEAQLEKSRLLSDRFSAERPKGSFSTLEIQRTEQGDSAMYLCASSLVSGAAEAFFGQGTRLTVV.